This TCR beta chain originates from a study of identical twins. Looked up from germline, CDR1 is DFQATT and CDR2 is SNEGSKA (reference sequence). The CDR3 runs 11 residues. Trimming stripped 1 base from V and 4 bases from J, with 4 bases between. TCRdb re-derived calls from the 5' RACE reads in MiXCR, one entry per CDR3 protein. The sample shows a few hundred thousand distinct CDR3 sequences, approximately 9.1% of them seen only once. The receptor comes from a woman between 50 and 59 years old in good health. The chain couples TRBV20-1 to TRBJ2-5, with unresolved D. Sequenced input: naive T cells sorted from blood. The CDR3 bases are TGCAGTGCTAGAGTCATAGAGACCCAGTACTTC. Protein sequence: CSARVIETQYF.